The 18 T cell receptor beta chains in this list originate from one sample, sequenced in a study of T cell repertoires in cytomegalovirus infection. TCRdb re-analysed the reads in MiXCR, keeping a single row per CDR3 protein. Among 200,000 to 300,000 distinct CDR3 sequences listed, 5% to 8.5% were seen once. The specimen sequenced was PBMCs. The receptor source for this set is a human donor in good health (CMV status not recorded). Some clones in this sample may be carry-over from other donors' samples.

This clonotype came up many times. V is TRBV6-1 and J is TRBJ2-3; TRBD2 matches at 12 bases. This CDR3 is built from 15 residues. With 5 bases clipped from V and 6 bases from J, the junction kept 6 bases outside the gene matches. The V gene's germline CDR1 is MNHNS and CDR2 SASEGT. This CDR3 is CASSFGLAGIDTQYF. Written as DNA, the CDR3 is TGTGCCAGCAGTTTCGGACTAGCGGGGATTGATACGCAGTATTTT.

The V and J genes are TRBV12-3 or TRBV12-4 and TRBJ1-6, with D perhaps matching TRBD1 (6 bases). Trimming took off 5 bases at V and 10 bases at J, with 18 bases between the two ends. This CDR3 is 15 amino acids long. CDR3 DNA sequence: TGTGCCAGCAGTCCGAGGGGGGTGCGTGGGTCACCCCTCCACTTT. Translated, it gives CASSPRGVRGSPLHF.

This clonotype was detected ten times or more. The genes are TRBV7-2 and TRBJ1-2; D may be TRBD1 (6 bases). The CDR3 length is 15 residues. V was cut by 3 bases and J by 4 bases, with 15 bases left in between. Looked up from germline, CDR1 is SGHTA and CDR2 is FQGNSA. In DNA form, the CDR3 reads TGTGCCAGCAGCTTGGGGGGCCACCGCTCCTATGGCTACACCTTC. This gives the protein CASSLGGHRSYGYTF.

The chain links TRBV7-2 to TRBJ1-1; tentative D call: TRBD1 (6 bases). The CDR3 totals 15 residues. The germline CDR1 and CDR2 sequences are SGHTA and FQGNSA. Deletions cut 6 bases from V and 5 bases from J, with 19 bases between. The CDR3 DNA reads as TGTGCCAGCAGACTTTACGACAGGCCGAGGACTGAAGCTTTCTTT. Translating gives CASRLYDRPRTEAFF.

This clonotype was recorded many times. V gene TRBV6-1 combines with J gene TRBJ1-5; the match to TRBD1 covers 8 bases. After removal of 6 bases from V and 4 bases from J, the junction contained 11 bases not matched to a gene. CDR1 is MNHNS, CDR2 SASEGT, per germline. The CDR3 covers 16 residues. The CDR3 sequence: CASSEPTGVGNQPQHF. The CDR3, as DNA: TGTGCCAGCAGCGAACCGACAGGGGTCGGGAATCAGCCCCAGCATTTT.

This clonotype was seen many times. V is TRBV7-2 and J is TRBJ2-6; 7 bases agree with TRBD2. CDR1 SGHTA and CDR2 FQGNSA come from the germline V gene. CDR3 length: 16 residues. The trim removed 7 bases at V and 7 bases at J, leaving 13 bases unmatched. CDR3 region: CASTRTGGEGANVLTF. In DNA form, the CDR3 reads TGTGCCAGCACCCGAACCGGCGGGGAGGGCGCCAACGTCCTGACTTTC. The full variable domain, its missing parts supplied by reference TRBV7-2 and TRBJ2-6, is GAGVSQSPSNKVTEKGKDVELRCDPISGHTALYWYRQSLGQGLEFLIYFQGNSAPDKSGLPSDRFSAERTGGSVSTLTIQRTQQEDSAVYLCASTRTGGEGANVLTFGAGSRLTVL.

This clonotype was counted at least ten times. V gene TRBV27 combines with J gene TRBJ2-1; TRBD2 aligns across 9 bases. J gave up 0 bases and V 3 bases, and 9 bases lay outside the gene matches. The V gene's germline CDR1 is MNHEY and CDR2 SMNVEV (reference sequence). CDR3 length: 18 residues. The CDR3 region has the DNA TGTGCCAGCAGTTTTGGGAGCGGGGGGTCGAACTCCTACAATGAGCAGTTCTTC. Its protein is CASSFGSGGSNSYNEQFF.

There are many counts of this clonotype. The rearrangement uses TRBV4-1 and TRBJ1-6; tentatively, D is TRBD1 (5 bases). The CDR3 contains 16 residues. V was clipped by 3 bases and J by 5 bases, with 14 bases between them. In germline, CDR1 is MGHRA, CDR2 YSYEKL. CDR3 region: CASSQVYRDDNSPLHF. As DNA, the CDR3 is TGCGCCAGCAGCCAGGTCTACCGGGACGATAATTCACCCCTCCACTTT.

This clonotype was detected ten times or more. V usage is TRBV12-3 or TRBV12-4 and J usage is TRBJ2-2; TRBD1 agrees at 7 bases. The ends lost 6 bases at V and 1 base at J; junction bases unmatched: 2. The CDR3 totals 14 residues. CDR3 loop: CASRRQGNTGELFF. The CDR3 nucleotides read TGTGCCAGCAGACGACAGGGGAACACCGGGGAGCTGTTTTTT.

This clonotype was seen many times. The CDR3 loop reads CATGQGTQPQHF. The CDR3 nucleotides read TGTGCCACCGGACAGGGAACTCAGCCCCAGCATTTT. This sequence joins TRBV10-3 and TRBJ1-5, with 8 bases that match TRBD1. The CDR3 is 12 residues long. Germline CDR1 reads ENHRY; CDR2 reads SYGVKD. J gave up 6 bases and V 10 bases, and 5 bases lay outside the gene matches.

In this sample, this clonotype turned up many times. The chain is built from TRBV10-3 and TRBJ2-3, with D perhaps matching TRBD2 (6 bases). This CDR3 spans 16 amino acids. Germline CDR1 and CDR2: ENHRY and SYGVKD. V lost 3 bases to trimming and J lost 3 bases, with 16 bases between them. CDR3 sequence: CAISESAGRWTDTQYF. The CDR3 nucleotides read TGTGCCATCAGTGAATCGGCAGGGAGGTGGACAGATACGCAGTATTTT.

A few counts support this clonotype. The V gene is TRBV30, the J gene TRBJ1-1; D not resolved. In germline, CDR1 is GTSNPN, CDR2 SVGIG (reference sequence). This CDR3 is 11 amino acids long. The V end was cut by 4 bases, the J end by 3 bases, with 6 bases between. DNA of the CDR3: TGTGCCTGGAACCGGGACACTGAAGCTTTCTTT. As protein: CAWNRDTEAFF.

This clonotype was detected many times. The chain couples TRBV7-9 to TRBJ2-5; D possibly matches TRBD1 or TRBD2 (5 bases each). V lost 6 bases to trimming and J lost 4 bases, with 15 bases between them. Looked up from germline, CDR1 is SEHNR and CDR2 is FQNEAQ (reference sequence). The CDR3 sequence is 14 residues long. The CDR3 region is CASSPGRGGETQYF. As DNA, the CDR3 is TGTGCCAGCAGTCCAGGGCGAGGAGGAGAGACCCAGTACTTC. Based on the CDR3 plus reference TRBV7-9 and TRBJ2-5, the full variable domain is DTGVSQNPRHKITKRGQNVTFRCDPISEHNRLYWYRQTLGQGPEFLTYFQNEAQLEKSRLLSDRFSAERPKGSFSTLEIQRTEQGDSAMYLCASSPGRGGETQYFGPGTRLLVL.

This clonotype was seen only a few times. The V call is TRBV6-2 or TRBV6-3, the J call TRBJ2-7; D uncertain. Germline V gene sequence: CDR1 MNHEY, CDR2 SVGEGT. V lost 2 bases and J 2 bases, leaving 4 bases between the germline ends. The CDR3 has 12 residues. The CDR3: CASSYEAYEQYF. Here the CDR3 DNA reads TGTGCCAGCAGTTACGAAGCCTACGAGCAGTACTTC.

This clonotype was detected a few times. This CDR3 is CASSPQRAGARGNQPQHF. In DNA form, the CDR3 reads TGTGCCAGCAGCCCCCAGAGGGCAGGGGCTAGGGGCAATCAGCCCCAGCATTTT. The chain is built from TRBV6-6 and TRBJ1-5; D is perhaps TRBD1 (6 bases). V was pared by 6 bases and J by 2 bases, with 23 bases between. The CDR3 is 18 residues long. From germline, CDR1 is MNHNY and CDR2 SVGAGI (reference sequence).

This clonotype was counted ten times or more. The rearrangement links TRBV25-1 to TRBJ1-4, with TRBD1 identical over 9 bases. CDR1 and CDR2 from the germline V gene are MGHDK and SYGVNS. CDR3 size: 17 residues. V was clipped by 2 bases and J by 5 bases; unmatched bases: 9. This CDR3 reads CASSETVGTGLNEKLFF. The CDR3 DNA follows: TGTGCCAGCAGTGAAACTGTCGGGACAGGGCTGAATGAAAAACTGTTTTTT.

The rearrangement uses TRBV20-1 and TRBJ1-1; D unresolved. Trimming pared 6 bases from V and 1 base from J, leaving 9 bases between. This CDR3 region has 12 residues. Germline V gene sequence: CDR1 DFQATT, CDR2 SNEGSKA (reference sequence). The CDR3 loop is CSARSTNTEAFF. The CDR3 DNA sequence: TGCAGTGCGAGGTCCACGAACACTGAAGCTTTCTTT.

V and J are TRBV14 and TRBJ2-5, with no clear D. The germline CDR1 and CDR2 sequences are SGHDN and FVKESK. Between the trimmed V and J ends, which lost 0 bases and 4 bases, there was a span of 6 bases. CDR3 length: 13 residues. CDR3 in DNA: TGTGCCAGCAGCCAAGACCCGCCAGAGACCCAGTACTTC. Translating it yields CASSQDPPETQYF.